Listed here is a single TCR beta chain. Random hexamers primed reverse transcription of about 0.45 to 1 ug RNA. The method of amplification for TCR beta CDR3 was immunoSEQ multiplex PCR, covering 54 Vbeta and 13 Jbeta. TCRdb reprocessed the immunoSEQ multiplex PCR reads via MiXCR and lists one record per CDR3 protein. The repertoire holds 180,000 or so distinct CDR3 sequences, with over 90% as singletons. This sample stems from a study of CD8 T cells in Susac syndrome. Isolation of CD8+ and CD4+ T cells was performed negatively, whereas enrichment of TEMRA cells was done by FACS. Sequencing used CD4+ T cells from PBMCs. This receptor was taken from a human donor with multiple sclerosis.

CDR3 protein: CASSHRLAGGLTDTQYF. The CDR3 DNA reads as TGCGCCAGCAGCCACAGACTAGCGGGGGGGCTAACAGATACGCAGTATTTT. The chain has TRBV4-1 and TRBJ2-3; 14 bases map to TRBD2. CDR3 size: 17 residues. V lost 3 bases, J lost 3 bases, and 5 bases stayed unmatched. Germline lookup yields CDR1 MGHRA and CDR2 YSYEKL.